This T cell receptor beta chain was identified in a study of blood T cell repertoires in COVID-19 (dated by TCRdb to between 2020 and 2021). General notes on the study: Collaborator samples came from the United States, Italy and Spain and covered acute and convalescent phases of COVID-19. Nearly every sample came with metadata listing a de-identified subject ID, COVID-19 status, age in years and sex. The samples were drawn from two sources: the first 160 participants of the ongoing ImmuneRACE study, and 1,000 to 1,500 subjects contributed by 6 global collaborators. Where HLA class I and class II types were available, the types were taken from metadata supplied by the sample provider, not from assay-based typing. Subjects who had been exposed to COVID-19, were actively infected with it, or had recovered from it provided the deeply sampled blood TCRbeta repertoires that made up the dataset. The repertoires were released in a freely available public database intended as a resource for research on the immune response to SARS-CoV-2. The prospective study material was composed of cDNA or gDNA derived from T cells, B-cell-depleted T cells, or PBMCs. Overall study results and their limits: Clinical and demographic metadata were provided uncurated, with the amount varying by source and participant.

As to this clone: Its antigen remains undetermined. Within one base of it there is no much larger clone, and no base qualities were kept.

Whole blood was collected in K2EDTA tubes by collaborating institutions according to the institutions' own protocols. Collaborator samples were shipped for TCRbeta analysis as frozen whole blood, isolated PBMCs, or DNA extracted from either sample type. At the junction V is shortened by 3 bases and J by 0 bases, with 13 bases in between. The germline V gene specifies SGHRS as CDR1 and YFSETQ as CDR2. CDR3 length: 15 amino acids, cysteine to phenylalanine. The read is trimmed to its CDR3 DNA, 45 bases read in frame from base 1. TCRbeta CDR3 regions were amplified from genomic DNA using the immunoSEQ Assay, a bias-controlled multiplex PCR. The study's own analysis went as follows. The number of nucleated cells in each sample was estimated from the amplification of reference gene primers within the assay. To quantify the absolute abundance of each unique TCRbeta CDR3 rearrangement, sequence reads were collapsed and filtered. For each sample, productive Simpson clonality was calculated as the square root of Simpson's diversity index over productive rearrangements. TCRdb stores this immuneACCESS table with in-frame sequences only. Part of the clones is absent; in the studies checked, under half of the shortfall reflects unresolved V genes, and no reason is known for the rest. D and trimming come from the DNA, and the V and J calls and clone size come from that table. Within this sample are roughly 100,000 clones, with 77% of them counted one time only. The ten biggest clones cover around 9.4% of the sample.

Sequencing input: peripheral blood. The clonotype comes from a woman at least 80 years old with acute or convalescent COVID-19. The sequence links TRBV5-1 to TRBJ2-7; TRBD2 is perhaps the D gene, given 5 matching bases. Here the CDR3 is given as CASSSLPGSSYEQYF. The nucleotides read TGCGCCAGCAGCTCCCTGCCGGGGAGCTCCTACGAGCAGTACTTC. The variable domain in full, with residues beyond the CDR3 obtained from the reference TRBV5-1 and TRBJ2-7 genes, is KAGVTQTPRYLIKTRGQQVTLSCSPISGHRSVSWYQQTPGQGLQFLFEYFSETQRNKGNFPGRFSGRQFSNSRSEMNVSTLELGDSALYLCASSSLPGSSYEQYFGPGTRLTVT.